The 14 T cell receptor beta chains below come from one sample, sequenced in a study of T cell clones after liver transplantation. Here immunoSEQ multiplex PCR was the method, and the copy in TCRdb shows in-frame clones only, minus some. The table has fewer than 85,000 clones, approximately 87% seen once. Sequenced material: CD4+ T cells from blood, taken at the 22-month timepoint. All receptors come from a human patient who received a liver transplant. Some T cells may have come from the graft donor.

The chain carries TRBV5-4 and TRBJ2-5; 7 bases fit TRBD1. V lost 4 bases, J lost 2 bases, and 2 bases stayed unmatched. Germline values: CDR1 SGHNT, CDR2 YYREEE (reference sequence). This CDR3 region has 13 residues. In DNA, the CDR3 is TGTGCCAGCAGCGGACAGGTACAAGAGACCCAGTACTTC. It translates to CASSGQVQETQYF.

The J gene is TRBJ1-1, the V gene TRBV9; a possible D gene is TRBD1 (6 bases). The CDR3 extends over 15 amino acids. With 2 bases removed from V and 1 base from J, the gap between germline ends came to 12 bases. Per germline, CDR1 SGDLS and CDR2 YYNGEE. In DNA form, the CDR3 reads TGTGCCAGCAGCGTCCTGACAGGAGGGAACACTGAAGCTTTCTTT. This translates into CASSVLTGGNTEAFF.

The V call is TRBV27, the J call TRBJ1-4, with D maybe TRBD1 (5 bases). The CDR3 contains 15 residues. The V gene lost 2 bases and the J gene lost 8 bases, with 15 bases spanning the gap. Germline V gives CDR1 MNHEY, CDR2 SMNVEV (reference sequence). CDR3 amino acids: CASSLRRQGGEKLFF. The CDR3 nucleotides read TGTGCCAGCAGTTTACGAAGGCAGGGTGGGGAAAAACTGTTTTTT.

The chain joins TRBV5-1 to TRBJ2-7; D perhaps matches TRBD1 (7 bases). Trimming shortened V by 1 base and J by 2 bases, and 10 bases separated the two germline ends. The CDR3 spans 14 residues. Germline V lookup: CDR1 SGHRS, CDR2 YFSETQ. DNA for the CDR3: TGCGCCAGCAGCTTGCAGGGGGAGGCCTACGAGCAGTACTTC. This encodes CASSLQGEAYEQYF. Full variable domain (missing parts from reference TRBV5-1 and TRBJ2-7): KAGVTQTPRYLIKTRGQQVTLSCSPISGHRSVSWYQQTPGQGLQFLFEYFSETQRNKGNFPGRFSGRQFSNSRSEMNVSTLELGDSALYLCASSLQGEAYEQYFGPGTRLTVT.

The chain couples TRBV7-6 to TRBJ2-3, with a tentative D call TRBD2 (6 bases). Trimming removed 1 base at V and 2 bases at J, with 10 bases between. The CDR3 totals 15 residues. Germline V CDR1 and CDR2: SGHVS, FNYEAQ. The chain's CDR3 is CASSLVGSPTDTQYF. For the CDR3, the DNA is TGTGCCAGCAGCTTAGTCGGGAGTCCCACAGATACGCAGTATTTT.

For this clone: Additional DNA sequences in this sample encode the identical CDR3. This rearrangement joins TRBV7-2 to TRBJ1-5; 10 bases align to TRBD1. V shed 1 base and J 2 bases; nucleotides not matched to a gene: 2. The CDR3 totals 16 residues. Germline V CDR1 and CDR2: SGHTA, FQGNSA. The CDR3 here is CASSLVGTGGNQPQHF. CDR3 DNA: TGTGCCAGCAGCTTAGTAGGGACAGGGGGCAATCAGCCCCAGCATTTT.

The V call is TRBV11-2, the J call TRBJ2-7; D is unresolved. The CDR3 totals 15 residues. V shed 1 base and J shed 4 bases, with 14 bases lying between them. Germline V CDR1 and CDR2: SGHAT, FQNNGV. The CDR3 bases are TGTGCCAGCAGCTTAGCTGGCGGCAGTCAGTACGAGCAGTACTTC. This encodes CASSLAGGSQYEQYF.

The chain carries TRBV5-1 and TRBJ2-3; 8 nucleotides line up with TRBD1. The V segment lost 4 bases and the J segment 4 bases; nucleotides outside the gene matches: 5. The CDR3 is 14 amino acids. Per germline, CDR1 SGHRS and CDR2 YFSETQ. The CDR3 nucleotides read TGCGCCAGCAGCGCCGGGACAGGCCCAGATACGCAGTATTTT. This gives the protein CASSAGTGPDTQYF.

The chain employs TRBV6-5 and TRBJ2-7; TRBD1 is a possible D gene (5 bases). Deletions cut 3 bases from V and 0 bases from J, with 12 bases between. The germline CDR1 and CDR2 sequences are MNHEY and SVGAGI. The CDR3 totals 15 residues. In DNA form, the CDR3 reads TGTGCCAGCAGTTATCCCCTCAGGGTCTCCTACGAGCAGTACTTC. It translates to CASSYPLRVSYEQYF.

This chain joins TRBV7-9 and TRBJ1-2, with a tentative D call TRBD1 (6 bases). CDR1 is SEHNR, CDR2 FQNEAQ, per germline (reference sequence). The V end was cut by 4 bases, the J end by 7 bases, with 10 bases between. The CDR3 consists of 12 residues. CDR3 residues: CASSSTGTGYTF. The CDR3 region has the DNA TGTGCCAGCAGCTCTACAGGGACTGGCTACACCTTC.

This clone appeared a single time. Other DNA sequences from this sample encode an identical CDR3 as well. The chain carries TRBV7-2 and TRBJ1-1, with unresolved D. V was cut by 3 bases and J by 1 base, with 6 bases left in between. Germline loops: CDR1 SGHTA, CDR2 FQGNSA. The CDR3 loop spans 13 amino acids. This chain's CDR3 is CASSLQENTEAFF. The CDR3 bases are TGTGCCAGCAGCTTGCAGGAGAACACTGAAGCTTTCTTT.

V gene TRBV19 combines with J gene TRBJ2-7, with a tentative D call TRBD2 (5 bases). Germline V gene lookup returns CDR1 LNHDA and CDR2 SQIVND (reference sequence). The CDR3 length is 14 residues. The V gene lost 3 bases and the J gene lost 4 bases, with 13 bases spanning the gap. CDR3 DNA sequence: TGTGCCAGTAGTATCCAGCCGGGAACGTACGAGCAGTACTTC. It specifies CASSIQPGTYEQYF. The full variable domain, its missing parts supplied by reference TRBV19 and TRBJ2-7, is DGGITQSPKYLFRKEGQNVTLSCEQNLNHDAMYWYRQDPGQGLRLIYYSQIVNDFQKGDIAEGYSVSREKKESFPLTVTSAQKNPTAFYLCASSIQPGTYEQYFGPGTRLTVT.

This clone was recorded a few times. The rearrangement uses TRBV9 and TRBJ2-3; 8 nucleotides match TRBD2. The CDR3 contains 15 residues. V lost 1 base and J lost 1; bases outside the gene matches: 2. CDR1 and CDR2 from the germline V gene are SGDLS and YYNGEE. The CDR3 loop reads CASSVREGRTDTQYF. The CDR3 coding sequence is TGTGCCAGCAGCGTACGGGAGGGCCGCACAGATACGCAGTATTTT.

CDR3 residues: CASTAGTVAYEQYF. CDR3 DNA: TGTGCCAGCACCGCCGGGACCGTAGCCTACGAGCAGTACTTC. The chain carries TRBV7-2 and TRBJ2-7; D could derive from TRBD1 or TRBD2 (5 bases each). V was cut by 7 bases and J by 2 bases, with 15 bases left in between. Germline CDR1 and CDR2: SGHTA and FQGNSA. The CDR3 spans 14 residues. The full variable domain, rest sourced from reference TRBV7-2 and TRBJ2-7, is GAGVSQSPSNKVTEKGKDVELRCDPISGHTALYWYRQSLGQGLEFLIYFQGNSAPDKSGLPSDRFSAERTGGSVSTLTIQRTQQEDSAVYLCASTAGTVAYEQYFGPGTRLTVT.